These T cell receptor beta chains were read from a single sample in a study of cytomegalovirus exposure and HLA in healthy donors. The assay was immunoSEQ multiplex PCR, and TCRdb's table has in-frame clones only and misses some. Seen here are tens of thousands of clones, 70% to 85% observed once, and the top ten hold 10% to 13%. The source material was PBMCs. Every receptor here comes from a woman aged 18-29 years in good health and CMV-seropositive. Both conserved end residues are part of each CDR3. A D gene is named only where the DNA matches it firmly. A clone size is listed for some rows: how often the clone was seen (once, few, many), or a class if it is expanded.

v_call	d_call	j_call	clone_size	cdr3_nt	cdr3_aa
TRBV9	TRBD1	TRBJ1-5	NA	TGTGCCAGCAGCTCACAGGGGGCGTACGCGCAGCCCCAGCATTTT	CASSSQGAYAQPQHF
TRBV5-4	TRBD1	TRBJ1-1	NA	TGTGCCAGCAGCTTGGCCCAGGGGGCGAGAACTGAAGCTTTCTTT	CASSLAQGARTEAFF
TRBV5-1	TRBD2	TRBJ2-1	NA	TGCGCCAGCGAGGCGACTAGCGGGATAAGAAATGAGCAGTTCTTC	CASEATSGIRNEQFF
TRBV19	NA	TRBJ2-7	NA	TGTGCCAGTAGTAGCGGGGATTCCTACGAGCAGTACTTC	CASSSGDSYEQYF
TRBV5-4	NA	TRBJ2-5	NA	TGTGCCAGCAGCCGCCGACAGGCCTACCAAGAGACCCAGTACTTC	CASSRRQAYQETQYF
TRBV7-2	TRBD1	TRBJ2-1	NA	TGTGCCAGCAGCTTAGATTGGGACAGACCAAATGAGCAGTTCTTC	CASSLDWDRPNEQFF
TRBV28	TRBD1	TRBJ2-7	NA	TGTGCCAGCAGTTACAGGGGGTCGAGTTACGAGCAGTACTTC	CASSYRGSSYEQYF
TRBV6-1	TRBD1	TRBJ1-2	NA	TGTGCCAGTGCACTAGGACAGGCCCGCTATGGCTACACCTTC	CASALGQARYGYTF
TRBV19	NA	TRBJ2-7	once	TGTGCCAGTAGTATAACAGATACCTACGAGCAGTACTTC	CASSITDTYEQYF
TRBV4-2	NA	TRBJ1-1	few	TGTGCCAGCAGCCCAGGGTACGACGGCACCCAAGCTTTCTTT	CASSPGYDGTQAFF
TRBV30	TRBD2	TRBJ2-7	once	TGTGCCTGGAGTCGGACTAGCGGGGGTAACGAGCAGTACTTC	CAWSRTSGGNEQYF
TRBV27	NA	TRBJ2-4	NA	TGTGCCAGCAGTCATACAGCCGGCAAAAACATTCAGTACTTC	CASSHTAGKNIQYF
TRBV7-9	NA	TRBJ1-2	NA	TGTGCCAGCAGCCCCGAGGACACCGTGACTAACTATGGCTACACCTTC	CASSPEDTVTNYGYTF
TRBV29-1	TRBD1	TRBJ2-7	NA	TGCAGCGTTGAACCGGGACAGATGAAAATATCCTACGAGCAGTACTTC	CSVEPGQMKISYEQYF
TRBV7-2	NA	TRBJ1-2	NA	TGTGCCAGCAGCTTAGCGCGGGGGGTTAACTATGGCTACACCTTC	CASSLARGVNYGYTF
TRBV12-5	TRBD1	TRBJ2-7	once	TGTGCTAGTGGCCAGACAGGGGGCTCTTTCCGCGAGCAGTACTTC	CASGQTGGSFREQYF
TRBV7-2	TRBD1	TRBJ2-1	NA	TGTGCCAGCACCCCGGGACAGGGTGGGGGTGAGCAGTTCTTC	CASTPGQGGGEQFF
TRBV27	NA	TRBJ2-3	NA	TGTGCCAGCAGTTTATCTGCGGGCACAGATACGCAGTATTTT	CASSLSAGTDTQYF
TRBV5-6	NA	TRBJ1-6	NA	TGTGCCAGCAGCTTCAGGGAAAGCTCCTATAATTCACCCCTCCACTTT	CASSFRESSYNSPLHF
TRBV9	TRBD1	TRBJ2-1	NA	TGTGCCAGCAGCCCGCGGGGGACAGGGGGGTGGGATGAGCAGTTCTTC	CASSPRGTGGWDEQFF
TRBV7-8	TRBD2	TRBJ2-1	NA	TGTGCCAGCAGCTTGTTCCCCGCTAGCGGGCCAGAAAACAATGAGCAGTTCTTC	CASSLFPASGPENNEQFF
TRBV9	NA	TRBJ2-7	NA	TGTGCCAGCAGCGGGGATAAGCGGCGATGCTCCTACGAGCAGTACTTC	CASSGDKRRCSYEQYF
TRBV4-2	TRBD1	TRBJ1-2	NA	TGTGCCAGCAGCCGAAGAGGGGGCGGCTATGGCTACACCTTC	CASSRRGGGYGYTF
TRBV7-6	TRBD2	TRBJ2-1	NA	TGTGCCAGCGTACTAGCGCCAAGCTCCTACAATGAGCAGTTCTTC	CASVLAPSSYNEQFF
TRBV5-4	TRBD1	TRBJ1-6	NA	TGTGCCAGCAGCGGCCGACAGGGAACGGATTCACCCCTCCACTTT	CASSGRQGTDSPLHF
TRBV5-1	TRBD2	TRBJ2-1	NA	TGCGCCAGCAGCTTGGTACTAGCGGGAGTGAATGAGCAGTTCTTC	CASSLVLAGVNEQFF
TRBV7-9	TRBD1	TRBJ1-2	NA	TGTGCCAGCAGCTTAGATGGGACAGTTGGCTACACCTTC	CASSLDGTVGYTF
TRBV11-2	TRBD2	TRBJ2-7	NA	TGTGCCAGCAGCTTTCTTGCGGGAGTCTACGAGCAGTACTTC	CASSFLAGVYEQYF
TRBV4-1	NA	TRBJ1-2	NA	TGCGCCAGCAGCCCCGCGGGGAGAAACTACACCTTC	CASSPAGRNYTF
TRBV12-5	TRBD1	TRBJ2-5	once	TGTGCTAGTGGTTTGGGACAGGGCTGGGGAGAGACCCAGTACTTC	CASGLGQGWGETQYF
TRBV6-4	TRBD2	TRBJ2-1	few	TGTGCCAGCAGTGCCGGGACTAGCGGGGGGGCCAATGAGCAGTTCTTC	CASSAGTSGGANEQFF
TRBV28	TRBD2	TRBJ2-7	NA	TGTGCCAGCAGTTCGGCTAGCGGGAGAGGGGGCCCATCCTACGAGCAGTACTTC	CASSSASGRGGPSYEQYF
TRBV18	TRBD1	TRBJ1-2	NA	TGTGCCAGCTCACCCTCCGGACAGGGCTATGGCTACACCTTC	CASSPSGQGYGYTF
TRBV27	NA	TRBJ2-1	few	TGTGCCAGCAGTCAACGAGCCGGGACAAGGCAGTTCTTC	CASSQRAGTRQFF
TRBV28	NA	TRBJ2-5	NA	TGTGCCAGCAGCCTCACGGGTCGGCAAGAGACCCAGTACTTC	CASSLTGRQETQYF
TRBV4-1	TRBD1	TRBJ2-7	NA	TGCGCCAGCAGCCAAGTACGGCAGGGGGCGTACGAGCAGTACTTC	CASSQVRQGAYEQYF
TRBV15	TRBD2	TRBJ2-5	NA	TGTGCCACCAGCAGATCCCTAGCGGGAGGTGAAGAGACCCAGTACTTC	CATSRSLAGGEETQYF
TRBV5-6	NA	TRBJ2-3	NA	TGTGCCAGCAGCTTGGCCCAAGATACGCAGTATTTT	CASSLAQDTQYF
TRBV7-2	TRBD1	TRBJ1-6	NA	TGTGCCAGCAGTCAGTTCCGGGACAGAAAATCACCCCTCCACTTT	CASSQFRDRKSPLHF
TRBV6-6	TRBD1	TRBJ2-3	NA	TGTGCCAGCAAGAAACAGGGGGGAACAGATACGCAGTATTTT	CASKKQGGTDTQYF
TRBV10-2	NA	TRBJ2-1	NA	TGCGCCAGCAGAGCGCTTTGGGGGGACAATGAGCAGTTCTTC	CASRALWGDNEQFF
TRBV5-8	TRBD1	TRBJ2-3	few	TGTGCCAGCAGACCCAGAGGTCGGACAGGGGTACCAGATACGCAGTATTTT	CASRPRGRTGVPDTQYF
TRBV28	TRBD1	TRBJ1-2	NA	TGTGCCAGCAGCCCCGGGACAGGGGGATCTCTCGGTGGCTACACCTTC	CASSPGTGGSLGGYTF
TRBV9	TRBD2	TRBJ2-7	NA	TGTGCCAGCGCGGCGGGAGGTGGAAGAGCGAGCGACGAGCAGTACTTC	CASAAGGGRASDEQYF
TRBV6-5	NA	TRBJ2-4	few	TGTGCCAGCAGTAGCCCATCAAGACAGGATGATAACTTC	CASSSPSRQDDNF
TRBV4-1	NA	TRBJ2-7	NA	TGCGCCAGCAGCCAAATGGGACTTGAACGAGGGGAGCAGTACTTC	CASSQMGLERGEQYF
TRBV21-1	NA	TRBJ1-2	few	TGTGCCAGCAGCAGTTACCGGAGATTATGGTTGGGAGCCAGGGGCCATTACTATGGCTACACCTTC	CASSSYRRLWLGARGHYYGYTF
TRBV7-2	TRBD2	TRBJ2-1	NA	TGTGCCAGCAGCTTAACCGGGACTAGCGGGTTCTTC	CASSLTGTSGFF
TRBV5-8	NA	TRBJ1-5	NA	TGTGCCAGCAGCTTAGTTCTCGCGGGGGGACAGCCCCAGCATTTT	CASSLVLAGGQPQHF
TRBV7-6	TRBD2	TRBJ2-2	NA	TGTGCCAGCAGCTTATACGTAGCGGGAGCCACCGGGGAGCTGTTTTTT	CASSLYVAGATGELFF
TRBV7-9	NA	TRBJ1-5	NA	TGTGCCAGCAGCCCAGACAGGCCTAATCAGCCCCAGCATTTT	CASSPDRPNQPQHF
TRBV9	NA	TRBJ2-1	NA	TGTGCCAGCAGCGACAGGGTAGGGTACAATGAGCAGTTCTTC	CASSDRVGYNEQFF
TRBV7-2	TRBD1	TRBJ1-2	NA	TGTGCCAGCAGCTTGGACAGGGTCCAAGGTGGCTACACCTTC	CASSLDRVQGGYTF
TRBV6-4	NA	TRBJ2-3	few	TGTGCCAGCAGTAGCGGGAGCACAGATACGCAGTATTTT	CASSSGSTDTQYF
TRBV6-5	NA	TRBJ2-5	NA	TGTGCCAGCAGTTACTCGACAAGGTCCCTCCAAGAGACCCAGTACTTC	CASSYSTRSLQETQYF
TRBV28	NA	TRBJ2-7	NA	TGTGCCAGCAGTGGAGTCGCGGGGTGGAGTTACGAGCAGTACTTC	CASSGVAGWSYEQYF
TRBV30	NA	TRBJ1-6	NA	TGTGCCTGGAGTAATCTGGACAGAGATAATTCACCCCTCCACTTT	CAWSNLDRDNSPLHF
TRBV9	NA	TRBJ2-7	NA	TGTGCCAGCAGCACAGACCAGGACTTCTACGAGCAGTACTTC	CASSTDQDFYEQYF
TRBV7-3	NA	TRBJ2-1	NA	TGTGCCAGCAGCTTTGACGGAGGGGACAATGAGCAGTTCTTC	CASSFDGGDNEQFF